Following are 16 T cell receptor beta chains from one sample sequenced in a study of shared clonotypes between healthy human individuals. Sequencing was performed with immunoSEQ multiplex PCR; in TCRdb, only in-frame clones are kept and a portion is missing. Of about 2 million clones detected, 95% appear once; the ten largest clones hold roughly 0.13%. Sequencing was carried out using naive CD4+ T cells sorted from blood. Subset meaning: CD45RA+ positively selected. These receptors all stem from a man between 18 and 29 years old in good health.

The gene calls are TRBV30 and TRBJ2-1, with D hard to call. V lost 3 bases and J 10 bases, leaving 13 bases between the germline ends. CDR1 and CDR2 from the germline V gene are GTSNPN and SVGIG (reference sequence). There are 12 residues in the CDR3. In nucleotides, the CDR3 is TGTGCCTGGAGCCTGCAACTTGGAGAGCAGTTCTTC. As protein: CAWSLQLGEQFF. The full variable domain, in which reference TRBV30 and TRBJ2-1 provide the parts outside the CDR3, is SQTIHQWPATLVQPVGSPLSLECTVEGTSNPNLYWYRQAAGRGLQLLFYSVGIGQISSEVPQNLSASRPQDRQFILSSKKLLLSDSGFYLCAWSLQLGEQFFGPGTRLTVL.

V is TRBV5-4 and J is TRBJ2-3; 8 nucleotides line up with TRBD2. The J segment lost 3 bases and the V segment lost 0 bases, leaving 9 bases of the junction unmatched. The CDR3 totals 17 residues. Germline-derived CDR1 and CDR2 are SGHNT and YYREEE (reference sequence). CDR3 in DNA: TGTGCCAGCAGCTTGGATCCAGCGGGGGCCTTAACAGATACGCAGTATTTT. Translating it yields CASSLDPAGALTDTQYF.

A word on this clone: The sample holds other DNA sequences that translate to the same CDR3. The chain recombines TRBV30 with TRBJ2-1; D gene unclear. V shed 3 bases and J shed 4 bases, with 4 bases lying between them. The CDR3 covers 11 residues. Germline V lookup: CDR1 GTSNPN, CDR2 SVGIG (reference sequence). Here the CDR3 reads CAWSDYNEQFF. The DNA of the CDR3 is TGTGCCTGGAGCGATTACAATGAGCAGTTCTTC. Full variable domain (remainder filled in from reference TRBV30 and TRBJ2-1): SQTIHQWPATLVQPVGSPLSLECTVEGTSNPNLYWYRQAAGRGLQLLFYSVGIGQISSEVPQNLSASRPQDRQFILSSKKLLLSDSGFYLCAWSDYNEQFFGPGTRLTVL.

Details on this clone: This CDR3 is also generated by other DNA sequences in the sample. The chain links TRBV5-1 to TRBJ2-1; possibly TRBD1 for D (6 bases). The V and J ends lost 4 bases and 0 bases respectively, with 8 bases between them. CDR1 SGHRS and CDR2 YFSETQ come from the germline V gene. This CDR3 contains 14 residues. The CDR3 is CASSPDSSYNEQFF. The CDR3 coding sequence is TGCGCCAGCAGCCCGGACAGCTCCTACAATGAGCAGTTCTTC.

The V gene is TRBV11-3, the J gene TRBJ2-5, with 12 bases that match TRBD1. There are 15 residues in the CDR3. Germline CDR1 and CDR2: SGHNT and YENEEA. V shed 4 bases, J shed 5 bases, and the junction held 5 bases outside the gene matches. The CDR3 reads CASSSGQGAWETQYF. The DNA for the CDR3 is TGTGCCAGCAGCTCGGGACAGGGGGCTTGGGAGACCCAGTACTTC. The variable domain in full, completed from reference TRBV11-3 and TRBJ2-5, reads EAGVVQSPRYKIIEKKQPVAFWCNPISGHNTLYWYLQNLGQGPELLIRYENEEAVDDSQLPKDRFSAERLKGVDSTLKIQPAELGDSAVYLCASSSGQGAWETQYFGPGTRLLVL.

The chain joins TRBV6-1 to TRBJ1-2; 10 nucleotides line up with TRBD1. Germline V lookup: CDR1 MNHNS, CDR2 SASEGT. There are 14 residues in the CDR3. V lost 7 bases and J lost 8; bases outside the gene matches: 10. The CDR3 here is CASNSGQGVKGYTF. In nucleotides, the CDR3 is TGTGCCAGCAACTCCGGACAGGGGGTAAAAGGCTACACCTTC.

This rearrangement joins TRBV4-1 to TRBJ2-1, with 8 bases identical to TRBD2. The ends lost 0 bases at V and 0 bases at J; junction bases unmatched: 4. Germline V gene lookup returns CDR1 MGHRA and CDR2 YSYEKL. The CDR3 extends over 17 amino acids. The CDR3 bases are TGCGCCAGCAGCCAAGATCAGCGGGGGAACTCCTACAATGAGCAGTTCTTC. Protein product: CASSQDQRGNSYNEQFF.

The chain is built from TRBV4-1 and TRBJ1-5, with D uncertain. Germline values: CDR1 MGHRA, CDR2 YSYEKL. The CDR3 has 17 amino acids. Deletions cut 0 bases from V and 6 bases from J, with 18 bases between. CDR3: CASSQDPDPPGSQPQHF. Here the CDR3 DNA reads TGCGCCAGCAGCCAAGACCCGGACCCGCCGGGGAGTCAGCCCCAGCATTTT.

The V gene is TRBV19, the J gene TRBJ1-3, with a weak D call TRBD1 (5 bases). The germline V gene has CDR1 LNHDA and CDR2 SQIVND (reference sequence). V was pared by 7 bases and J by 0 bases, with 10 bases between. CDR3 length equals 14 residues. This CDR3 reads CASMRDSSGNTIYF. CDR3 DNA: TGTGCCAGTATGAGAGACAGCTCTGGAAACACCATATATTTT. The full variable domain, its missing parts supplied by reference TRBV19 and TRBJ1-3, is DGGITQSPKYLFRKEGQNVTLSCEQNLNHDAMYWYRQDPGQGLRLIYYSQIVNDFQKGDIAEGYSVSREKKESFPLTVTSAQKNPTAFYLCASMRDSSGNTIYFGEGSWLTVV.

The gene calls are TRBV11-2 and TRBJ2-7, with 9 bases fitting TRBD2. This CDR3 comprises 15 residues. Trimming cost V 4 bases and J 2 bases; bases outside gene matches: 6. The germline gives CDR1 SGHAT, CDR2 FQNNGV. This chain's CDR3 is CASSSVSGSPYEQYF. The CDR3, as DNA: TGTGCCAGCAGCTCCGTTAGCGGGAGTCCCTACGAGCAGTACTTC. Combining the CDR3 with reference TRBV11-2 and TRBJ2-7 gives the whole variable domain EAGVAQSPRYKIIEKRQSVAFWCNPISGHATLYWYQQILGQGPKLLIQFQNNGVVDDSQLPKDRFSAERLKGVDSTLKIQPAKLEDSAVYLCASSSVSGSPYEQYFGPGTRLTVT.

V gene TRBV6-5 combines with J gene TRBJ1-1; D unresolved. The CDR3 runs 12 residues. V was clipped by 5 bases and J by 7 bases, with 11 bases between them. Germline V gene sequence: CDR1 MNHEY, CDR2 SVGAGI. This CDR3 is CASSNPQSEAFF. The CDR3 DNA follows: TGTGCCAGCAGTAATCCCCAAAGTGAAGCTTTCTTT.

V gene TRBV18 combines with J gene TRBJ1-1, with 8 bases matching TRBD1. J lost 3 bases, V lost 2 bases, and 11 bases had no gene match. Germline CDR1 is KGHSH and CDR2 is LQKENI. The CDR3 is 17 amino acids. As DNA, the CDR3 is TGTGCCAGCTCACCATCTCAGGGGGCAAGGGAGGACACTGAAGCTTTCTTT. Its translation is CASSPSQGAREDTEAFF.

V gene TRBV7-8 combines with J gene TRBJ1-6; 8 bases line up with TRBD1. This CDR3 spans 13 amino acids. Germline V gives CDR1 SGHVS, CDR2 FQNEAQ. After removal of 5 bases from V and 9 bases from J, the junction contained 3 bases not matched to a gene. CDR3 sequence reads: CASSVDRASPLHF. Here the CDR3 DNA reads TGTGCCAGCAGCGTGGACAGGGCTTCACCCCTCCACTTT.

CDR3 sequence: CASSSLGTLGYTF. CDR3 coding DNA: TGTGCCAGCAGCTCCCTAGGGACATTAGGCTACACCTTC. The chain combines TRBV7-9 with TRBJ1-2; maybe TRBD1 (6 bases). V lost 4 bases and J 8 bases, leaving 14 bases between the germline ends. In germline, CDR1 is SEHNR, CDR2 FQNEAQ (reference sequence). The CDR3 consists of 13 residues.

This chain links TRBV28 with TRBJ1-2; 9 bases align to TRBD1. From germline, CDR1 is MDHEN and CDR2 SYDVKM. V dropped 5 bases and J dropped 5; count of bases not matched to a gene: 15. The CDR3 is made up of 17 amino acids. The CDR3 DNA reads as TGTGCCAGCAGTCTCCGGGACAGGGACCTCCTTAGATATGGCTACACCTTC. Translated: CASSLRDRDLLRYGYTF.

The V call is TRBV20-1, the J call TRBJ2-1; 8 bases align to TRBD2. V shed 7 bases, J shed 5 bases, and the junction held 1 base outside the gene matches. Germline-derived CDR1 and CDR2 are DFQATT and SNEGSKA (reference sequence). The CDR3 is made up of 11 amino acids. The CDR3 loop reads CSVSGNNEQFF. Here the CDR3 DNA reads TGCAGTGTTAGCGGGAACAATGAGCAGTTCTTC.